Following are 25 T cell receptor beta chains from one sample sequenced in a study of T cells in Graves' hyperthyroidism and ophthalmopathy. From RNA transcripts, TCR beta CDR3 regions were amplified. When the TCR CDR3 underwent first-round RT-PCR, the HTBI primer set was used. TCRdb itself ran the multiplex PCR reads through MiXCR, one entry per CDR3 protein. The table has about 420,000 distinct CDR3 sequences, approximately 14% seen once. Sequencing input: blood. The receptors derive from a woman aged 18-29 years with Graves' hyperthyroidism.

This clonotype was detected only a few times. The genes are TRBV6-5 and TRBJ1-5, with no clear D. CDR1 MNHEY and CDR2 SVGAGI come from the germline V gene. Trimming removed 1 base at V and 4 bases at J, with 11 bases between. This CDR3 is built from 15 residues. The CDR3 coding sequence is TGTGCCAGCAGTTACTGGGTAGCGACAAATCAGCCCCAGCATTTT. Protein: CASSYWVATNQPQHF.

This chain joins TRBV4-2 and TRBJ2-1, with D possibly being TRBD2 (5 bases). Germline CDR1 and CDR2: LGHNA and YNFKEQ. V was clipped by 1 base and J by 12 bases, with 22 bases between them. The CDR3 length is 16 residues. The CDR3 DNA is TGTGCCAGCAGCCAAGTGGAAGCCGGGATCGGCCAAAGGCAGTTCTTC. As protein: CASSQVEAGIGQRQFF.

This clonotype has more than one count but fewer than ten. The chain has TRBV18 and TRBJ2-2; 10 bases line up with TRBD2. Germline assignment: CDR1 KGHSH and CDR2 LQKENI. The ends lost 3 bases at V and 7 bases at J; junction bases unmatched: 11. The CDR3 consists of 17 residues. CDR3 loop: CASSPTSGLAANGELFF. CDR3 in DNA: TGTGCCAGCTCACCGACTTCCGGACTAGCGGCCAACGGGGAGCTGTTTTTT. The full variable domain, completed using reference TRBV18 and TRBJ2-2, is NAGVMQNPRHLVRRRGQEARLRCSPMKGHSHVYWYRQLPEEGLKFMVYLQKENIIDESGMPKERFSAEFPKEGPSILRIQQVVRGDSAAYFCASSPTSGLAANGELFFGEGSRLTVL.

CDR3: CASSKVTSSPGEQYF. The DNA for the CDR3 is TGTGCCAGCAGCAAGGTGACTTCTTCTCCCGGGGAGCAGTACTTC. The genes are TRBV11-2 and TRBJ2-7; D not certain. This CDR3 has 15 residues. Germline CDR1 reads SGHAT; CDR2 reads FQNNGV. V gave up 5 bases and J gave up 7 bases, with 21 bases separating them. Variable domain in full (rest from reference TRBV11-2 and TRBJ2-7): EAGVAQSPRYKIIEKRQSVAFWCNPISGHATLYWYQQILGQGPKLLIQFQNNGVVDDSQLPKDRFSAERLKGVDSTLKIQPAKLEDSAVYLCASSKVTSSPGEQYFGPGTRLTVT.

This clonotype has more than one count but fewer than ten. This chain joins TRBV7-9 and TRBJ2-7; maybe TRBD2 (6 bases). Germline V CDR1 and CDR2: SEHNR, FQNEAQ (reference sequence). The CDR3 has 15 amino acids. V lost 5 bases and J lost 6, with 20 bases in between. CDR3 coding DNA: TGTGCCAGCAGCCTATTAGGAGGGGCTGGGGGCGAGCAGTACTTC. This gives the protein CASSLLGGAGGEQYF.

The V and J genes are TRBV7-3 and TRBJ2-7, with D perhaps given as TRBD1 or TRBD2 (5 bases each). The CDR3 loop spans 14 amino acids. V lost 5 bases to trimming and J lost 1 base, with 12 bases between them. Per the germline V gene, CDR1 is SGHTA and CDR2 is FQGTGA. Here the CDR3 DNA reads TGTGCCAGCAGCGGGGGTAGCCGGTCCTACGAGCAGTACTTC. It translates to CASSGGSRSYEQYF.

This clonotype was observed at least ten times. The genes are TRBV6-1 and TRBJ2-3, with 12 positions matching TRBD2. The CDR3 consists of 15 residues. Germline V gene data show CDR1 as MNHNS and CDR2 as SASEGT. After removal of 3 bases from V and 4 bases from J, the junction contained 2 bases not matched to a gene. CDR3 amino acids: CASSELAGGPDTQYF. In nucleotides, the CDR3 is TGTGCCAGCAGTGAGCTAGCGGGGGGGCCAGATACGCAGTATTTT.

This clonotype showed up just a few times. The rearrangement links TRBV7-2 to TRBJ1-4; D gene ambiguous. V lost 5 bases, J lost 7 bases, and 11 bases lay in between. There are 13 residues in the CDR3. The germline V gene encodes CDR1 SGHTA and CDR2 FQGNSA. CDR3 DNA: TGTGCCAGCAGCGAGAGGGTGGGTGAAAAACTGTTTTTT. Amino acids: CASSERVGEKLFF.

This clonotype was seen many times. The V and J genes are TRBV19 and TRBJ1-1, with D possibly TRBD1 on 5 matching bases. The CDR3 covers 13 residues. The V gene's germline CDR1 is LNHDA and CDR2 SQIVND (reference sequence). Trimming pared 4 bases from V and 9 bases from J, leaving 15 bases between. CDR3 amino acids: CASSTNRRGQAFF. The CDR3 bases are TGTGCCAGTAGTACAAACAGGCGGGGCCAAGCTTTCTTT.

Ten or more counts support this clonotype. As DNA, the CDR3 is TGTGCCAGCAGTGACCTCGTAGCGGGAGGGGGCCGCGAGCAGTACTTC. This translates into CASSDLVAGGGREQYF. The chain recombines TRBV6-1 with TRBJ2-7; 11 bases fit TRBD2. Germline V gene lookup returns CDR1 MNHNS and CDR2 SASEGT. J lost 6 bases, V lost 3 bases, and 10 bases had no gene match. The CDR3 consists of 16 residues.

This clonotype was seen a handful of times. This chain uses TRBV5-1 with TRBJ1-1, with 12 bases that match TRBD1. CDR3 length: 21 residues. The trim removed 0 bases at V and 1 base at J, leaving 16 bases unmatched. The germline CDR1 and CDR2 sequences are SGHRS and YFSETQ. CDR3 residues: CASSLGDRGPPKGGANTEAFF. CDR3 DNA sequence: TGCGCCAGCAGCTTGGGGGACAGGGGGCCTCCCAAAGGGGGGGCGAACACTGAAGCTTTCTTT.

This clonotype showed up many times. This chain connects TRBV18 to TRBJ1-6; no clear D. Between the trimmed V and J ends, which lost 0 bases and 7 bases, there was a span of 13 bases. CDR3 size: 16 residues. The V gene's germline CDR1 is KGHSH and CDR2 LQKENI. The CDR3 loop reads CASSPPWREPNSPLHF. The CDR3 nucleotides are TGTGCCAGCTCACCACCGTGGCGGGAACCAAATTCACCCCTCCACTTT.

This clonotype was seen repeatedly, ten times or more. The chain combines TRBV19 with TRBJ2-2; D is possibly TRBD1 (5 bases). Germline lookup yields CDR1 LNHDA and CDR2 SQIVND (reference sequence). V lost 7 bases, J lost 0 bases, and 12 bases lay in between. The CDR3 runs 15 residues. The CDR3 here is CASTPGNTNTGELFF. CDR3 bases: TGTGCCAGTACCCCAGGGAATACGAACACCGGGGAGCTGTTTTTT.

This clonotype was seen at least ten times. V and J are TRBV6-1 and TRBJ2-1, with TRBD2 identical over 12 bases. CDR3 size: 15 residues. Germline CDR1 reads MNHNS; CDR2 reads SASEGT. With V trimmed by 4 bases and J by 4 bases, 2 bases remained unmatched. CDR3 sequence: CASSGGTSGYNEQFF. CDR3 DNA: TGTGCCAGCAGTGGGGGGACTAGCGGGTACAATGAGCAGTTCTTC.

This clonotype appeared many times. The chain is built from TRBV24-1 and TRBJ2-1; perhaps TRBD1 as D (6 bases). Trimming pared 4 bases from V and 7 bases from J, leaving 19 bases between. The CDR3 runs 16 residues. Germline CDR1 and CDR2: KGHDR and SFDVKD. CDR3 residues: CATSDARKGDENEQFF. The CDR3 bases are TGTGCCACCAGTGACGCGAGGAAGGGGGACGAGAATGAGCAGTTCTTC.

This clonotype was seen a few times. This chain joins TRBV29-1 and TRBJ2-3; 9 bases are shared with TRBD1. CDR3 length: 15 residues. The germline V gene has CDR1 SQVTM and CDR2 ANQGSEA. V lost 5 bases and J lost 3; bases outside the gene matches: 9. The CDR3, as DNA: TGCAGCGTTAACAGACAGGGGGTGAGGACAGATACGCAGTATTTT. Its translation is CSVNRQGVRTDTQYF.

CDR3 bases: TGTGCCAGCAGCTTAGGACAGGGGGGGATAAACATTCAGTACTTC. It is translated as CASSLGQGGINIQYF. The chain recombines TRBV11-2 with TRBJ2-4, with 9 bases that match TRBD1. The germline V gene has CDR1 SGHAT and CDR2 FQNNGV. This CDR3 has 15 residues. The V gene end was trimmed by 1 base and the J gene end by 6 bases; junction bases not matched to a gene: 4.

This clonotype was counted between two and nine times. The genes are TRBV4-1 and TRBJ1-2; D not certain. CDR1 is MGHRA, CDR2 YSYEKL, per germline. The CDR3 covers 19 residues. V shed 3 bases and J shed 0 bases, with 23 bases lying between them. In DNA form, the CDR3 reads TGCGCCAGCAGCCAGGGTGCAGACTCCAATACTCGTACTAACTATGGCTACACCTTC. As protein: CASSQGADSNTRTNYGYTF.

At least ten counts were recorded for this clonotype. The CDR3 DNA reads TGCGCCAGCAGTCCGCCAACTGGGGATTGGGATGAGCAGTTCTTC. Protein sequence: CASSPPTGDWDEQFF. This sequence joins TRBV5-1 and TRBJ2-1; D remains unclear. The germline V gene encodes CDR1 SGHRS and CDR2 YFSETQ. Deletions cut 5 bases from V and 8 bases from J, with 20 bases between. The length of the CDR3 is 15 residues.

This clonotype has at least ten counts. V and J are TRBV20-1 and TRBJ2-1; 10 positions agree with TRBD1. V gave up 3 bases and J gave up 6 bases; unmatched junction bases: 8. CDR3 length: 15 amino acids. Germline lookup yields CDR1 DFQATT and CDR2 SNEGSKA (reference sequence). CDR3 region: CSARTGTGAANEQFF. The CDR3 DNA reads TGCAGTGCTAGGACCGGGACAGGGGCGGCCAATGAGCAGTTCTTC.

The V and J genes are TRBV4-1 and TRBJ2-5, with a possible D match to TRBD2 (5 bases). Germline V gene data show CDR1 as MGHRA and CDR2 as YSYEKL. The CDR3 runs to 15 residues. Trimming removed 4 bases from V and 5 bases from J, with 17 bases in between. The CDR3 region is CASSLPGGFRETQYF. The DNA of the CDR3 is TGCGCCAGCAGCCTCCCCGGCGGGTTCCGGGAGACCCAGTACTTC.

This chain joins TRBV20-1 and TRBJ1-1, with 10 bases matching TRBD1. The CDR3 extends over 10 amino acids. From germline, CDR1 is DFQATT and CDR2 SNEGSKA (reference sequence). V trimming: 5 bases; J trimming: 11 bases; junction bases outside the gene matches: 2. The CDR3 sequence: CSAWTGGAFF. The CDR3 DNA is TGCAGTGCTTGGACAGGGGGGGCTTTCTTT.

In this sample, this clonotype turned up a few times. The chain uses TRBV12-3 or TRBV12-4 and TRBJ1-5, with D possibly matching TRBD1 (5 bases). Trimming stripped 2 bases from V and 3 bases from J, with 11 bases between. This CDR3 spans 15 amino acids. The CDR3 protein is CASSLTGQANQPQHF. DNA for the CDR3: TGTGCCAGCAGTTTAACGGGGCAGGCCAATCAGCCCCAGCATTTT.

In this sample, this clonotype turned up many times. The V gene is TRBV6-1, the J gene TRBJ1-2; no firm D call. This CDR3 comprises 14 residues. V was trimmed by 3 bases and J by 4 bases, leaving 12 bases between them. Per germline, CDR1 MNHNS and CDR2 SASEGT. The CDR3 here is CASSDPWGGYGYTF. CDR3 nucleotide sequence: TGTGCCAGCAGTGACCCGTGGGGAGGCTATGGCTACACCTTC.

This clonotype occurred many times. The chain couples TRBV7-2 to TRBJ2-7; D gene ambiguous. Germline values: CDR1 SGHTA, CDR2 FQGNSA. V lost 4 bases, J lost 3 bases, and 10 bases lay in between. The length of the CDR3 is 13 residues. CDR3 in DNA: TGTGCCAGCAGCTCCAGGCCCGACTACGAGCAGTACTTC. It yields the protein CASSSRPDYEQYF.